Reported below is one T cell receptor beta chain. Assay used: immunoSEQ multiplex PCR; TCRdb lists only in-frame clones, some missing. The sample yields some 100,000 clones, over 60% seen once. This entry is derived from a study of blood T cell repertoires in COVID-19. Background on the study: Samples of COVID-19 (acute and convalescent) were obtained from the United States, Italy and Spain.

The CDR3 runs to 14 residues. Germline V gene data show CDR1 as SGHAT and CDR2 as FQNNGV. Between the trimmed V and J ends, which lost 1 base and 0 bases, there was a span of 7 bases. Sequenced sample: peripheral blood. J is TRBJ2-7 and V is TRBV11-2; D ambiguous. The origin of this receptor is a man between 65 and 85 years old with acute or convalescent COVID-19. CDR3 sequence: CASSLVLSSYEQYF. Here the CDR3 DNA reads TGTGCCAGCAGCTTAGTTCTGAGCTCCTACGAGCAGTACTTC.